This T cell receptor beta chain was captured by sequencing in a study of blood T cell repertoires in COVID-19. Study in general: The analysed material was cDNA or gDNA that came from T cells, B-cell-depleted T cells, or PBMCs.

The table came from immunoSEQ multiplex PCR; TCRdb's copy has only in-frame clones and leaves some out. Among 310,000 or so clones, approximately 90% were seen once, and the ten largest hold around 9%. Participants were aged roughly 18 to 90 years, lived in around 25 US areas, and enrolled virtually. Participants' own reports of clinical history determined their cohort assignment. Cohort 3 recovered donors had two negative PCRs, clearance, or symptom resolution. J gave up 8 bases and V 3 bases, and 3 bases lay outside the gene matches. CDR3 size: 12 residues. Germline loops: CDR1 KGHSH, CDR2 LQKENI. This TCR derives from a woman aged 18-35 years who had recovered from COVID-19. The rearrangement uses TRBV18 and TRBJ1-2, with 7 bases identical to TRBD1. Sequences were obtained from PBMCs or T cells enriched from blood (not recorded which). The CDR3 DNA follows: TGTGCCAGCTCACCTGACAGGGTCGGCTACACCTTC. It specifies CASSPDRVGYTF.